This T cell receptor beta chain stems from a study of T cell responses to AZD1222 COVID-19 vaccine. About the research overall: Second doses at about 4 or about 12 weeks were pooled.

The CDR3 consists of 16 residues. The germline CDR1 and CDR2 sequences are KGHSH and LQKENI. Trimming removed 5 bases from V and 2 bases from J, with 17 bases in between. Whole-study results and caveats: Vaccine-associated CD4 TCRs spanned spike, dominant at 160-218 and 743-854. White British people made up most donors, females outnumbered males, and clonal diversity was possibly underestimated. An increase in Spike-specific TCR breadth and depth was observed after two AZD1222 doses.

Produced via immunoSEQ multiplex PCR; TCRdb's table is partial and in-frame only. The sample has 150,000 to 200,000 clones; 91% are singletons. On this clone itself: The antigen is not known.

The sequences come from peripheral blood, collected on day 0 of AZD1222 vaccination. The chain has TRBV18 and TRBJ2-3, with D unresolved. This receptor was identified in an adult in good health. The CDR3 nucleotides are TGTGCCAGCTCATCCTCACTCACGGGTCTCACAGATACGCAGTATTTT. Translation: CASSSSLTGLTDTQYF.